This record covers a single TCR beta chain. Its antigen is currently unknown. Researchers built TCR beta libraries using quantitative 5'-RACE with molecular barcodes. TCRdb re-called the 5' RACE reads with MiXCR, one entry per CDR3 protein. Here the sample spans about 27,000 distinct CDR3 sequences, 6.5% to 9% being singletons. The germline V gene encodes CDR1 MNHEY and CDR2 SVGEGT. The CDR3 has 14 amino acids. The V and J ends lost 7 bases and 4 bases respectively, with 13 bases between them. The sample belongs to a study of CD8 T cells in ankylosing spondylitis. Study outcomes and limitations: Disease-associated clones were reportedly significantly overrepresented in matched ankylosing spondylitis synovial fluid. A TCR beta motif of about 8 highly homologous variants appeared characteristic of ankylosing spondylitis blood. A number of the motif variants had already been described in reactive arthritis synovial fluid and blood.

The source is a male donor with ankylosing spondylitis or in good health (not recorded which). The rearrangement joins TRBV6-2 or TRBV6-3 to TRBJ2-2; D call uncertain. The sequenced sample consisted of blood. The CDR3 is CASNLGLPTGELFF. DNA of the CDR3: TGTGCCAGCAACCTGGGCCTCCCCACCGGGGAGCTGTTTTTT.